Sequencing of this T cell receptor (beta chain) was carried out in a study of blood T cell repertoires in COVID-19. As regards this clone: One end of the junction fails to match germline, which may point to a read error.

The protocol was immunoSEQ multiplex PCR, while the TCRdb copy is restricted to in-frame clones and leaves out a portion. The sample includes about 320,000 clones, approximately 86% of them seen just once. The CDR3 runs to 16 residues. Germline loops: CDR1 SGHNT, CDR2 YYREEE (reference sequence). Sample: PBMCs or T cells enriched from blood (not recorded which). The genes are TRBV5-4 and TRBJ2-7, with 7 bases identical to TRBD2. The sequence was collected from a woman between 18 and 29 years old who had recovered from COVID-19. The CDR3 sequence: CASSFAGAGVGLSTPF. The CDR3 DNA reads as TGTGCCAGCAGCTTCGCTGGGGCGGGAGTGGGCCTGTCCACTCCCTTC.